These 25 T cell receptor beta chains were all obtained from the same sample, sequenced in a study of T cell repertoires in cytomegalovirus infection. TCRdb processed the reads anew with MiXCR; each CDR3 protein has one entry. Seen here are around 550,000 distinct CDR3 sequences, approximately 26% observed once, and the top ten hold less than 15%. Source material: PBMCs. The receptor set was obtained from a human donor in good health (CMV status not recorded). Some clones in this sample may be carry-over from other donors' samples.

The chain employs TRBV27 and TRBJ1-4, with no clear D. The CDR3 runs 14 residues. V gave up 5 bases and J gave up 0 bases, with 7 bases separating them. The germline gives CDR1 MNHEY, CDR2 SMNVEV (reference sequence). The CDR3, as DNA: TGTGCCAGCAGTCTCCAGTCAACTAATGAAAAACTGTTTTTT. Translating gives CASSLQSTNEKLFF. The full variable domain, with the rest looked up from reference TRBV27 and TRBJ1-4, is EAQVTQNPRYLITVTGKKLTVTCSQNMNHEYMSWYRQDPGLGLRQIYYSMNVEVTDKGDVPEGYKVSRKEKRNFPLILESPSPNQTSLYFCASSLQSTNEKLFFGSGTQLSVL.

This clonotype has more than one count but fewer than ten. The rearrangement links TRBV11-2 to TRBJ1-2, with 11 bases lining up with TRBD1. The V gene end was trimmed by 5 bases and the J gene end by 7 bases; junction bases not matched to a gene: 9. CDR1 SGHAT and CDR2 FQNNGV come from the germline V gene. The CDR3 extends over 15 amino acids. The CDR3 spells CASSITDRGLGGYTF. CDR3 nucleotides: TGTGCCAGCAGCATCACGGACAGGGGGCTCGGTGGCTACACCTTC.

The V gene is TRBV20-1, the J gene TRBJ2-3; D gene ambiguous. This CDR3 region has 15 residues. Germline CDR1 DFQATT, CDR2 SNEGSKA (reference sequence). Trimming took off 6 bases at V and 2 bases at J, with 18 bases between the two ends. The CDR3 loop is CSALESVADTDTQYF. The CDR3 region has the DNA TGCAGTGCCCTAGAGAGTGTGGCCGACACAGATACGCAGTATTTT.

This clonotype was seen a few times. The genes are TRBV7-8 and TRBJ2-7; D call uncertain. Germline V CDR1 and CDR2: SGHVS, FQNEAQ. The CDR3 is 12 residues long. V gave up 5 bases and J gave up 6 bases, with 11 bases separating them. The CDR3 reads CASSPGVVEQYV. For the CDR3, the DNA is TGTGCCAGCAGCCCAGGCGTGGTCGAGCAGTACGTC.

This clonotype turned up a few times. The V and J genes are TRBV19 and TRBJ2-1; D is unresolved. This CDR3 comprises 13 residues. V lost 5 bases and J 1 base, leaving 6 bases between the germline ends. Germline values: CDR1 LNHDA, CDR2 SQIVND (reference sequence). Here the CDR3 DNA reads TGTGCCAGTAGTTCACGGTCCTACAATGAGCAGTTCTTC. Translation: CASSSRSYNEQFF.

There are many counts of this clonotype. The CDR3 here is CASSFFGTGGSNYGYTF. The DNA of the CDR3 is TGTGCCAGCAGCTTTTTCGGGACAGGGGGCTCCAACTATGGCTACACCTTC. The chain combines TRBV7-2 with TRBJ1-2; 12 nucleotides line up with TRBD1. V was pared by 3 bases and J by 2 bases, with 7 bases of the junction left unmatched. CDR1 is SGHTA, CDR2 FQGNSA, per germline. This CDR3 has 17 residues. Complete variable domain (other parts from reference TRBV7-2 and TRBJ1-2): GAGVSQSPSNKVTEKGKDVELRCDPISGHTALYWYRQSLGQGLEFLIYFQGNSAPDKSGLPSDRFSAERTGGSVSTLTIQRTQQEDSAVYLCASSFFGTGGSNYGYTFGSGTRLTVV.

This chain joins TRBV12-5 and TRBJ1-2; maybe TRBD1 (5 bases). This CDR3 contains 14 residues. Germline V CDR1 and CDR2: LGHNT, FRNRAP. V was trimmed by 3 bases and J by 6 bases, leaving 14 bases between them. The CDR3 bases are TGTGCTAGTGGTTTTGGGGGTACTCCGAATGGCTACACCTTC. This encodes CASGFGGTPNGYTF. Full variable domain (outside the CDR3, taken from reference TRBV12-5 and TRBJ1-2): DARVTQTPRHKVTEMGQEVTMRCQPILGHNTVFWYRQTMMQGLELLAYFRNRAPLDDSGMPKDRFSAEMPDATLATLKIQPSEPRDSAVYFCASGFGGTPNGYTFGSGTRLTVV.

The rearrangement uses TRBV2 and TRBJ1-1; D uncertain. The CDR3 contains 17 residues. V lost 3 bases and J lost 3, with 20 bases in between. Per germline, CDR1 SNHLY and CDR2 FYNNEI. CDR3 region: CASSERPFVDWDTEAFF. DNA for the CDR3: TGTGCCAGCAGTGAGCGGCCGTTTGTGGATTGGGACACTGAAGCTTTCTTT.

This clonotype was seen more than once but under ten times. The chain uses TRBV15 and TRBJ1-2; 8 nucleotides match TRBD1. Germline loops: CDR1 LNHNV, CDR2 YYDKDF (reference sequence). The V segment lost 0 bases and the J segment 0 bases; nucleotides outside the gene matches: 9. The CDR3 runs 18 residues. The CDR3 region is CATSRDGGQGQANYGYTF. The CDR3 nucleotides read TGTGCCACCAGCAGAGACGGTGGACAGGGTCAAGCTAACTATGGCTACACCTTC.

This clonotype has more than one count but fewer than ten. V gene TRBV12-3 or TRBV12-4 combines with J gene TRBJ1-4; D ambiguous. Trimming stripped 8 bases from V and 5 bases from J, with 6 bases between. The CDR3 is 11 residues long. The CDR3 loop is CASGVNEKLFF. Written as DNA, the CDR3 is TGTGCCAGCGGAGTAAATGAAAAACTGTTTTTT.

This chain uses TRBV20-1 with TRBJ2-7, with 12 bases lining up with TRBD2. This CDR3 contains 15 residues. Germline CDR1 DFQATT, CDR2 SNEGSKA (reference sequence). V trimming: 2 bases; J trimming: 6 bases; junction bases outside the gene matches: 8. In nucleotides, the CDR3 is TGCAGTGCTAGACTGGCTAGCGGGAGGGCCTCCGAGCAGTACTTC. This sequence encodes CSARLASGRASEQYF.

The genes are TRBV12-5 and TRBJ1-5; perhaps TRBD1 as D (6 bases). V was pared by 5 bases and J by 0 bases, with 23 bases between. The CDR3 spans 19 residues. Germline assignment: CDR1 LGHNT and CDR2 FRNRAP. This chain's CDR3 is CASGPQAGAPSNSNQPQHF. DNA of the CDR3: TGTGCTAGTGGTCCCCAAGCGGGGGCTCCCTCTAATAGCAATCAGCCCCAGCATTTT.

This clonotype was detected only a few times. The rearrangement uses TRBV5-5 and TRBJ2-7; TRBD2 matches at 14 bases. The germline V gene encodes CDR1 SGHKS and CDR2 YYEKEE (reference sequence). Trimming cost V 4 bases and J 5 bases; bases outside gene matches: 8. The CDR3 consists of 16 residues. DNA of the CDR3: TGTGCCAGCAGCCCCCCGGGACTAGCGGGAGTTGACGAGCAGTACGTC. This encodes CASSPPGLAGVDEQYV.

The table lists this clonotype with many counts. The junction departs from germline at one end; a sequencing error may be responsible. The rearrangement uses TRBV9 and TRBJ2-7, with 9 nucleotides matching TRBD2. Germline values: CDR1 SGDLS, CDR2 YYNGEE. The CDR3 spans 13 residues. CDR3: CASSVAGDYEQYF. The CDR3 DNA is TGTGCCAGCAGTGTAGCGGGAGACTACGAGCAGTACTTC.

This chain links TRBV7-3 with TRBJ2-1, with D maybe TRBD1 (5 bases). This CDR3 contains 12 residues. Germline values: CDR1 SGHTA, CDR2 FQGTGA. Trimming shortened V by 4 bases and J by 8 bases, and 9 bases separated the two germline ends. The CDR3 sequence: CASSWGDDEQFF. CDR3 DNA: TGTGCCAGCAGCTGGGGCGACGATGAGCAGTTCTTC.

This clonotype was seen a handful of times. The V and J genes are TRBV30 and TRBJ1-3; D is undetermined. Germline V gene sequence: CDR1 GTSNPN, CDR2 SVGIG (reference sequence). This CDR3 spans 15 amino acids. The germline V and J ends were trimmed by 0 bases and 3 bases, with 12 bases remaining between them. The chain's CDR3 is CAWSVGGSRGNTIYF. In nucleotides, the CDR3 is TGTGCCTGGAGTGTAGGTGGATCGCGTGGAAACACCATATATTTT.

The V and J genes are TRBV15 and TRBJ2-2; tentatively, D is TRBD2 (6 bases). Germline lookup yields CDR1 LNHNV and CDR2 YYDKDF (reference sequence). The CDR3 is 16 residues long. Trimming removed 5 bases at V and 3 bases at J, with 16 bases between. The CDR3 loop is CATSLTRSVYTGELFF. The CDR3 DNA reads as TGTGCCACCAGCCTGACTAGATCTGTGTACACCGGGGAGCTGTTTTTT.

This clonotype was seen only once. The gene calls are TRBV6-2 or TRBV6-3 and TRBJ2-1, with 9 bases lining up with TRBD2. Germline values: CDR1 MNHEY, CDR2 SVGEGT. Germline trimming cut 6 bases from V and 9 bases from J; bases unmatched to any gene: 12. CDR3 length: 15 residues. CDR3 loop: CASSATGTSSVEQFF. CDR3 bases: TGTGCCAGCAGCGCTACCGGGACTAGCTCGGTTGAGCAGTTCTTC.

The rearrangement links TRBV2 to TRBJ2-3, with D tentatively TRBD1 or TRBD2 (5 bases each). The CDR3 runs to 14 residues. CDR1 is SNHLY and CDR2 is FYNNEI in the germline V gene. V was cut by 7 bases and J by 4 bases, with 15 bases left in between. CDR3 nucleotides: TGTGCCAGCATCGGGGCGGTCCTCGCAGATACGCAGTATTTT. Amino acid sequence: CASIGAVLADTQYF.

The J gene is TRBJ2-2, the V gene TRBV19; D gene uncertain. The V end was cut by 3 bases, the J end by 8 bases, with 7 bases between. Per the germline V gene, CDR1 is LNHDA and CDR2 is SQIVND (reference sequence). The CDR3 extends over 12 amino acids. The CDR3 loop is CASSILRGELFF. The DNA for the CDR3 is TGTGCCAGTAGTATCCTCAGGGGGGAGCTGTTTTTT.

The chain couples TRBV5-1 to TRBJ2-7, with 7 positions matching TRBD2. V trimming: 0 bases; J trimming: 0 bases; junction bases outside the gene matches: 3. CDR1 SGHRS and CDR2 YFSETQ come from the germline V gene. The CDR3 has 15 amino acids. CDR3 DNA sequence: TGCGCCAGCAGCTTGGAAGCGGGGTCCTCCTACGAGCAGTACTTC. It specifies CASSLEAGSSYEQYF.

Turning to this clonotype: This may arise from a read error, as a much more abundant clone is one base away. This likely comes from a read error, as the CDR3 has no conserved phenylalanine or tryptophan at its end. V gene TRBV7-2 combines with J gene TRBJ2-2, with D possibly being TRBD2 (5 bases). Trimming shortened V by 5 bases and J by 5 bases, and 9 bases separated the two germline ends. CDR1 SGHTA and CDR2 FQGNSA come from the germline V gene. The CDR3 length is 13 residues. CDR3 in amino acids: CASSPTRTGELFS. The CDR3 DNA sequence: TGTGCCAGCAGCCCTACTAGAACCGGGGAGCTGTTTTCT.

This clonotype was seen once. The chain recombines TRBV5-6 with TRBJ2-7; TRBD1 might be the D (6 bases). Per germline, CDR1 SGHDT and CDR2 YYEEEE. V was clipped by 3 bases and J by 3 bases, with 13 bases between them. This CDR3 spans 14 amino acids. The CDR3 DNA reads TGTGCCAGCAGCTCGGGCCCAGGGGTCTACGAGCAGTACTTC. As protein: CASSSGPGVYEQYF. Variable domain in full (rest from reference TRBV5-6 and TRBJ2-7): DAGVTQSPTHLIKTRGQQVTLRCSPKSGHDTVSWYQQALGQGPQFIFQYYEEEERQRGNFPDRFSGHQFPNYSSELNVNALLLGDSALYLCASSSGPGVYEQYFGPGTRLTVT.

This clonotype was seen only a few times. The V and J genes are TRBV12-3 or TRBV12-4 and TRBJ2-1, with a tentative D call TRBD2 (6 bases). The CDR3 sequence is 14 residues long. Trimming left V 3 bases short and J 4 bases short, with 10 bases between. The CDR3 spells CASSFFREYNEQFF. The CDR3 DNA follows: TGTGCCAGCAGTTTTTTCCGGGAGTACAATGAGCAGTTCTTC.

This clonotype was counted ten times or more. V usage is TRBV7-6 and J usage is TRBJ2-7; a weak D match, TRBD1 (6 bases). This CDR3 has 15 amino acids. V lost 5 bases, J lost 3 bases, and 17 bases lay in between. Germline V gene lookup returns CDR1 SGHVS and CDR2 FNYEAQ. In DNA, the CDR3 is TGTGCCAGCAGCCAGACGGACAGTTTAGGCTACGAGCAGTACTTC. Translated, it gives CASSQTDSLGYEQYF.